Listed here is a single TCR beta chain. As yet, its antigen is unknown. The length of the CDR3 is 12 residues. The V gene's germline CDR1 is SNHLY and CDR2 FYNNEI. V was clipped by 3 bases and J by 9 bases; unmatched bases: 4. The data were obtained in a study of T cell responses to AZD1222 COVID-19 vaccine. Broader study findings: It should be noted that donors were predominantly white British and more often female, and clonal diversity was possibly underestimated. The span of vaccine-associated CD4 TCRs extended across spike, with dominance at 160-218 and 743-854. Epitopes outside B.1.351 and B.1.1.7 mutated regions reportedly drew nearly half of spike TCRs.

TCRdb keeps only in-frame clones here, not all; method: immunoSEQ multiplex PCR. The data contain more than 95,000 clones, about 90% of them singletons. The V gene is TRBV2, the J gene TRBJ2-5, with 7 bases matching TRBD2. The sequenced sample was peripheral blood, obtained on day 0 of AZD1222 vaccination. This TCR came from an adult in good health. The CDR3 here is CASSDSSGAQYF. The CDR3 nucleotides read TGTGCCAGCAGTGATTCAAGCGGGGCCCAGTACTTC.